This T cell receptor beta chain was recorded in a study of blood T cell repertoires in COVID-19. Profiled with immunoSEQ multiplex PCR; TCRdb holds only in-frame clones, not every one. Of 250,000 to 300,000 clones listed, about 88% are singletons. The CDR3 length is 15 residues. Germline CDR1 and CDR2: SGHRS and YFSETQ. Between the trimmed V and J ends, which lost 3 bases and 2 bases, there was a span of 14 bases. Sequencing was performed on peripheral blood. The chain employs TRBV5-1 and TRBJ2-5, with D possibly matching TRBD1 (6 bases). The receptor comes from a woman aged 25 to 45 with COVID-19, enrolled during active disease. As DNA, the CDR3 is TGCGCCAGCAGCTCGTACCGGACAGATCAAGAGACCCAGTACTTC. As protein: CASSSYRTDQETQYF.